These 9 T cell receptor beta chains were sequenced from one sample in a study of shared clonotypes between healthy human individuals (dated by TCRdb to about 2020). Library generation was performed with the immunoSEQ multiplex PCR assay. TCRdb re-hosts the immuneACCESS table, in-frame sequences only. Its copies lack some clones; in the studies checked, an unresolved V gene accounts for under half of them, and the cause for the rest is not known. In all, the sample holds a few hundred thousand clones, and around 79% of those were seen once. The top ten hold approximately 12% of the sample. The source material was PBMCs. The receptors stem from a woman aged 40 to 49 in good health. Some clones in this sample may be carry-over from other donors' samples.

This clone was detected only a few times. In the same sample, other DNA sequences code for this CDR3. The rearrangement uses TRBV30 and TRBJ1-2, with D possibly matching TRBD1 (5 bases). The germline gives CDR1 GTSNPN, CDR2 SVGIG (reference sequence). The CDR3 spans 11 residues. V was clipped by 2 bases and J by 8 bases, with 9 bases between them. CDR3 protein: CAWSPGGGYTF. CDR3 DNA sequence: TGTGCCTGGAGTCCCGGGGGGGGCTACACCTTC.

This clone was detected once. The V gene is TRBV19, the J gene TRBJ2-1; D is undetermined. Trimming removed 6 bases from V and 2 bases from J, with 8 bases in between. This CDR3 has 13 amino acids. Germline CDR1 LNHDA, CDR2 SQIVND (reference sequence). The chain's CDR3 is CASRAVTYNEQFF. CDR3 nucleotide sequence: TGTGCCAGTAGGGCGGTCACCTACAATGAGCAGTTCTTC.

The chain uses TRBV7-9 and TRBJ1-2; D not resolved. The CDR3 runs to 11 residues. Germline assignment: CDR1 SEHNR and CDR2 FQNEAQ (reference sequence). The V and J ends lost 1 base and 7 bases respectively, with 4 bases between them. DNA for the CDR3: TGTGCCAGCAGCTTAGAGGTTGGCTACACCTTC. Amino acid sequence: CASSLEVGYTF.

The chain employs TRBV18 and TRBJ2-1; 13 bases are a match to TRBD2. J lost 8 bases, V lost 3 bases, and 4 bases had no gene match. The CDR3 covers 15 residues. CDR1 and CDR2 (germline): KGHSH, LQKENI. The CDR3, as DNA: TGTGCCAGCTCACCGGGACTAGCGGGATTGGATGAGCAGTTCTTC. It is translated as CASSPGLAGLDEQFF.

J is TRBJ2-7 and V is TRBV9; D is unclear. The length of the CDR3 is 14 residues. Trimming removed 0 bases at V and 6 bases at J, with 13 bases between. The V gene's germline CDR1 is SGDLS and CDR2 YYNGEE. In DNA form, the CDR3 reads TGTGCCAGCAGCGTAGAGGCAGCCACTGGCGAGCAGTACTTC. Amino acids: CASSVEAATGEQYF.

This chain uses TRBV6-1 with TRBJ2-7, with D perhaps given as TRBD1 or TRBD2 (5 bases each). The CDR3 sequence is 13 residues long. V shed 7 bases and J shed 2 bases, with 12 bases lying between them. From germline, CDR1 is MNHNS and CDR2 SASEGT. In DNA, the CDR3 is TGTGCCAGCACCCGGGACGGAACCTACGAGCAGTACTTC. As protein: CASTRDGTYEQYF.

The V and J genes are TRBV30 and TRBJ2-3, with 13 bases lining up with TRBD2. This CDR3 spans 15 amino acids. CDR1 GTSNPN and CDR2 SVGIG come from the germline V gene (reference sequence). J was trimmed by 4 bases and V by 3 bases; bases with no gene match: 4. The CDR3 DNA follows: TGTGCCTGGAGCAGACTAGCGGGAGGTGCAGATACGCAGTATTTT. Amino acid sequence: CAWSRLAGGADTQYF.

The chain is built from TRBV28 and TRBJ2-1, with TRBD1 as a possible D gene (6 bases). Germline V gene data show CDR1 as MDHEN and CDR2 as SYDVKM. The germline V and J ends were trimmed by 0 bases and 4 bases, with 13 bases remaining between them. The CDR3 length is 16 residues. The CDR3 DNA follows: TGTGCCAGCAGTTTATGGGCCGGGACAAGTTACAATGAGCAGTTCTTC. It specifies CASSLWAGTSYNEQFF.

CDR3 coding DNA: TGCGCCAGCAGCCAAGATCTGGGAACGGGGACCTACAATGAGCAGTTCTTC. Translating it yields CASSQDLGTGTYNEQFF. The chain couples TRBV4-3 to TRBJ2-1, with a weak D call TRBD2 (5 bases). CDR3 length equals 17 residues. V was pared by 0 bases and J by 2 bases, with 14 bases between. CDR1 LGHNA and CDR2 YSLEER come from the germline V gene.